The 25 T cell receptor beta chains below were found in one sample sequenced in a study of T-cell memory formation after mild COVID-19. MiXCR was run by TCRdb on the 5' RACE reads, yielding one entry per CDR3 protein. This table has some 350,000 distinct CDR3 sequences, approximately 16% appearing once. The sequencing input was PBMCs or a T cell subset sorted from them (not recorded which). Receptors originate from a young man who had mild COVID-19 (a few samples of this study predate the infection). Cell type and time point are not known.

This clonotype came up a few times. J is TRBJ2-2 and V is TRBV9; TRBD1 is a possible D gene (5 bases). Germline CDR1 reads SGDLS; CDR2 reads YYNGEE. The CDR3 sequence is 16 residues long. Trimming removed 3 bases from V and 5 bases from J, with 17 bases in between. Here the CDR3 reads CASSAQGMSRTGELFF. The CDR3 coding sequence is TGTGCCAGCAGCGCCCAGGGTATGTCTAGGACCGGGGAGCTGTTTTTT.

V gene TRBV11-3 combines with J gene TRBJ2-3; weak D call: TRBD1 (5 bases). The CDR3 is made up of 17 amino acids. The V end was cut by 0 bases, the J end by 0 bases, with 13 bases between. Germline CDR1 reads SGHNT; CDR2 reads YENEEA. The CDR3 sequence: CASSLDLGPTSTDTQYF. CDR3 nucleotides: TGTGCCAGCAGCTTAGATCTGGGGCCTACTAGCACAGATACGCAGTATTTT. Supplemented by reference TRBV11-3 and TRBJ2-3, the full variable domain reads EAGVVQSPRYKIIEKKQPVAFWCNPISGHNTLYWYLQNLGQGPELLIRYENEEAVDDSQLPKDRFSAERLKGVDSTLKIQPAELGDSAVYLCASSLDLGPTSTDTQYFGPGTRLTVL.

The rearrangement joins TRBV5-1 to TRBJ2-5, with TRBD1 as a possible D gene (6 bases). The CDR3 totals 16 residues. V dropped 3 bases and J dropped 5 bases, with 20 bases sitting between them. Per the germline V gene, CDR1 is SGHRS and CDR2 is YFSETQ. The chain's CDR3 is CASSSDHRVAGETQYF. In DNA, the CDR3 is TGCGCCAGCAGCTCGGACCACAGGGTGGCTGGGGAGACCCAGTACTTC.

In its sample, this clonotype was seen many times. The chain links TRBV4-1 to TRBJ2-1; D possibly uses TRBD1 or TRBD2 (5 bases each). Trimming took off 0 bases at V and 12 bases at J, with 27 bases between the two ends. From germline, CDR1 is MGHRA and CDR2 YSYEKL. This CDR3 spans 18 amino acids. The CDR3 reads CASSQDEGIMTGSKGQFF. Here the CDR3 DNA reads TGCGCCAGCAGCCAAGACGAGGGGATTATGACGGGCTCCAAGGGGCAGTTCTTC.

This clonotype was detected a few times. The genes are TRBV7-2 and TRBJ1-2; D is ambiguous. The V gene's germline CDR1 is SGHTA and CDR2 FQGNSA. This CDR3 has 13 amino acids. Trimming removed 1 base at V and 4 bases at J, with 7 bases between. The CDR3 bases are TGTGCCAGCAGCTTAGATTCAGCCTATGGCTACACCTTC. Its translation: CASSLDSAYGYTF.

This clonotype was seen more than once but under ten times. The genes are TRBV7-3 and TRBJ2-2; no clear D. With 3 bases removed from V and 0 bases from J, the gap between germline ends came to 2 bases. Germline V gives CDR1 SGHTA, CDR2 FQGTGA. This CDR3 contains 13 residues. CDR3 sequence: CASSFANTGELFF. The CDR3 DNA sequence: TGTGCCAGCAGCTTCGCGAACACCGGGGAGCTGTTTTTT.

The V call is TRBV27, the J call TRBJ1-1; no definite D call. V lost 2 bases and J 11 bases, leaving 15 bases between the germline ends. The CDR3 runs to 13 residues. The germline CDR1 and CDR2 sequences are MNHEY and SMNVEV (reference sequence). The CDR3 sequence: CASSLRAPAGAFF. CDR3 in DNA: TGTGCCAGCAGTTTAAGGGCCCCGGCGGGGGCTTTCTTT.

The chain recombines TRBV6-2 or TRBV6-3 with TRBJ2-7; D unresolved. CDR1 is MNHEY and CDR2 is SVGEGT in the germline V gene. The CDR3 sequence is 12 residues long. The V end was cut by 6 bases, the J end by 7 bases, with 13 bases between. CDR3 DNA: TGTGCCAGCAGAACTGATCGGACGGAGCAGTACGTC. This gives the protein CASRTDRTEQYV.

A few counts support this clonotype. The chain joins TRBV18 to TRBJ1-2; no clear D gene. Germline assignment: CDR1 KGHSH and CDR2 LQKENI. The CDR3 covers 15 residues. Trimming took off 3 bases at V and 0 bases at J, with 11 bases between the two ends. In DNA, the CDR3 is TGTGCCAGCTCACCTTCGGGTACGACTAACTATGGCTACACCTTC. This codes for CASSPSGTTNYGYTF.

CDR3 nucleotides: TGTGCCAGCAGCCAAGAATCCTCTTCTCAGCCCCAGCATTTT. Residues: CASSQESSSQPQHF. The gene calls are TRBV3-1 and TRBJ1-5; no reliable D call. The CDR3 covers 14 residues. CDR1 is LGHDT, CDR2 YNNKEL, per germline (reference sequence). Trimming cost V 0 bases and J 6 bases, with 9 bases left between them.

This rearrangement joins TRBV6-5 to TRBJ2-5; the D is unclear. Germline V gives CDR1 MNHEY, CDR2 SVGAGI. The CDR3 has 13 residues. Trimming stripped 7 bases from V and 5 bases from J, with 14 bases between. CDR3 protein: CASTLAGTETQYF. As DNA, the CDR3 is TGTGCCAGCACCCTCGCCGGTACTGAGACCCAGTACTTC.

Only a few counts were recorded for this clonotype. The rearrangement joins TRBV15 to TRBJ2-3; D remains unclear. CDR3 length: 14 residues. The V end was cut by 3 bases, the J end by 4 bases, with 11 bases between. Germline loops: CDR1 LNHNV, CDR2 YYDKDF (reference sequence). CDR3 loop: CATSRPTSPDTQYF. As DNA, the CDR3 is TGTGCCACCAGCAGGCCCACGTCTCCAGATACGCAGTATTTT. Using reference TRBV15 and TRBJ2-3 for the parts outside the CDR3, the full variable domain is DAMVIQNPRYQVTQFGKPVTLSCSQTLNHNVMYWYQQKSSQAPKLLFHYYDKDFNNEADTPDNFQSRRPNTSFCFLDIRSPGLGDTAMYLCATSRPTSPDTQYFGPGTRLTVL.

The V and J genes are TRBV12-2 and TRBJ1-4. TRBV12-2 represents a pseudogene. There are 16 residues in the CDR3. CDR3 amino acids: CASRLAMGGTNEKLFF. Written as DNA, the CDR3 is TGTGCAAGTCGCTTAGCGATGGGAGGAACTAATGAAAAACTGTTTTTT.

As concerns this clonotype: A read error may account for a junction end that differs from germline. The chain combines TRBV9 with TRBJ2-3; 7 bases fit TRBD2. The CDR3 covers 16 residues. Germline V CDR1 and CDR2: SGDLS, YYNGEE. The CDR3 is CASSRGTGDYTDTRYF. The CDR3 nucleotides are TGTGCCAGCAGCCGGGGGACGGGGGACTACACAGATACGCGGTATTTT.

The chain has TRBV2 and TRBJ2-7; 10 bases line up with TRBD2. Germline values: CDR1 SNHLY, CDR2 FYNNEI. The CDR3 is made up of 15 amino acids. Trimming removed 8 bases from V and 5 bases from J; junction bases left unmatched: 12. Here the CDR3 DNA reads TGTGCCAGCGCTCTAGCGGGGGTAAAGGCAGACGAGCAGTACGTC. It specifies CASALAGVKADEQYV.

The chain joins TRBV11-2 to TRBJ2-3, with D perhaps matching TRBD2 (7 bases). Trimming took 4 bases from V and 6 from J, leaving 14 bases between them. This CDR3 spans 14 amino acids. Per germline, CDR1 SGHAT and CDR2 FQNNGV. The CDR3 DNA is TGTGCCAGCAGCTCACTGGGGGGGCGGGATACGCAGTATTTT. Residues: CASSSLGGRDTQYF.

The J gene is TRBJ1-2, the V gene TRBV2; tentatively, D is TRBD1 (6 bases). Trimming left V 8 bases short and J 3 bases short, with 10 bases between. Germline V CDR1 and CDR2: SNHLY, FYNNEI. The CDR3 has 12 residues. The CDR3 DNA reads TGTGCCAGCCCAGGGGTATACTATGGCTACACCTTC. This sequence encodes CASPGVYYGYTF.

The CDR3 spells CASSLTGQGSYGYTF. The DNA for the CDR3 is TGTGCCAGCAGCTTGACGGGACAGGGCTCCTATGGCTACACCTTC. The V and J genes are TRBV5-6 and TRBJ1-2; 9 positions agree with TRBD1. V trimming: 1 base; J trimming: 4 bases; junction bases outside the gene matches: 5. The CDR3 covers 15 residues. Germline V gene sequence: CDR1 SGHDT, CDR2 YYEEEE.

A few counts support this clonotype. This chain connects TRBV5-5 to TRBJ1-4, with D tentatively TRBD1 (5 bases). The CDR3 runs to 14 residues. Germline V gene sequence: CDR1 SGHKS, CDR2 YYEKEE (reference sequence). V was shortened by 5 bases and J by 7 bases, with 15 bases between the two germline ends. The CDR3 loop is CASRRRGEGEKLFF. As DNA, the CDR3 is TGTGCCAGCAGGAGAAGGGGAGAGGGTGAAAAACTGTTTTTT. The whole variable domain, remainder taken from reference TRBV5-5 and TRBJ1-4, is DAGVTQSPTHLIKTRGQQVTLRCSPISGHKSVSWYQQVLGQGPQFIFQYYEKEERGRGNFPDRFSARQFPNYSSELNVNALLLGDSALYLCASRRRGEGEKLFFGSGTQLSVL.

This clonotype came up a few times. This rearrangement joins TRBV5-1 to TRBJ2-2; 9 positions agree with TRBD1. Germline CDR1 SGHRS, CDR2 YFSETQ. The V and J ends lost 4 bases and 2 bases, in that order; junction bases with no gene match: 6. CDR3 size: 16 residues. The CDR3 reads CASSPPGQGNTGELFF. The CDR3 DNA follows: TGCGCCAGCAGCCCTCCGGGACAGGGCAACACCGGGGAGCTGTTTTTT.

V gene TRBV5-6 combines with J gene TRBJ1-6; 7 bases line up with TRBD1. There are 16 residues in the CDR3. The germline V gene has CDR1 SGHDT and CDR2 YYEEEE. Trimming removed 4 bases from V and 10 bases from J; junction bases left unmatched: 14. The CDR3 DNA is TGTGCCAGCAGCGAGACGCCCGGACAGGCTTTCTCACCCCTCCACTTT. This codes for CASSETPGQAFSPLHF.

V and J are TRBV24-1 and TRBJ1-1; 8 nucleotides agree with TRBD1. CDR1 and CDR2 (germline): KGHDR, SFDVKD. The CDR3 contains 14 residues. V shed 2 bases and J 10 bases; nucleotides not matched to a gene: 8. CDR3 DNA: TGTGCCACCAGTGATTCCGGACACAGGGGGGGAGCTTTCTTT. This translates into CATSDSGHRGGAFF.

V and J are TRBV4-3 and TRBJ2-7; no definite D call. The ends were cut back, 1 base at V and 3 bases at J, with 25 bases in the middle. This CDR3 is 19 amino acids long. Germline V lookup: CDR1 LGHNA, CDR2 YSLEER. CDR3 loop: CASSQAVDVLGPRDYEQYV. The CDR3 DNA is TGCGCCAGCAGCCAAGCAGTCGACGTTTTGGGTCCAAGAGACTACGAGCAGTACGTC.

The genes are TRBV7-2 and TRBJ1-1; unclear D gene. Trimming cost V 0 bases and J 1 base, with 12 bases left between them. Germline V gene sequence: CDR1 SGHTA, CDR2 FQGNSA. The CDR3 consists of 16 residues. CDR3 protein: CASSLASGPANTEAFF. In nucleotides, the CDR3 is TGTGCCAGCAGCTTAGCCTCCGGACCAGCGAACACTGAAGCTTTCTTT.

This clonotype has only a few counts. This sequence joins TRBV24-1 and TRBJ1-2, with no clear D. Trimming pared 0 bases from V and 7 bases from J, leaving 11 bases between. The germline V gene has CDR1 KGHDR and CDR2 SFDVKD. The CDR3 is made up of 14 amino acids. The CDR3 here is CATSDLTGYGGYTF. The CDR3, as DNA: TGTGCCACCAGTGATTTGACGGGGTATGGTGGCTACACCTTC.